This is a list of T cell receptor beta chains from one sample in a study of T-cell memory formation after mild COVID-19. TCRdb re-derived calls from the 5' RACE reads in MiXCR, one entry per CDR3 protein. Of about 430,000 distinct CDR3 sequences listed, roughly 18% were seen once; the top ten hold around a fifth. Sequencing input: PBMCs or a T cell subset sorted from them (not recorded which). These receptors came from a man between 18 and 35 years old who had mild COVID-19 (a few samples of this study predate the infection). Cell type and time point are not known. Each CDR3 is given with its conserved first and last residue. The D gene is left open where the match is weak. Clone size, where shown, is once, few, many, or a class for clones that have expanded.

CDR3	DNA	D	V	J	size
CASCATGRGTDTQYF	TGTGCCAGCTGCGCGACAGGGAGAGGCACAGATACGCAGTATTTT	TRBD1	TRBV6-5	TRBJ2-3	few
CASSLAGQGAHGYTF	TGCGCCAGCAGCTTGGCGGGACAGGGGGCGCATGGCTACACCTTC	TRBD1	TRBV5-1	TRBJ1-2	few
CASSRPRGDVNTGELFF	TGTGCCAGCAGCCGACCCCGTGGGGACGTGAACACCGGGGAGCTGTTTTTT	NA	TRBV7-8	TRBJ2-2	few
CASGEKGGGKTQYF	TGTGCCAGCGGCGAAAAAGGGGGCGGAAAGACCCAGTACTTC	TRBD1	TRBV5-8	TRBJ2-5	few
CASSLTPASNTEAFF	TGTGCCAGCAGCCTTACCCCAGCAAGTAACACTGAAGCTTTCTTT	NA	TRBV7-6	TRBJ1-1	few
CASSLAGWDTQYF	TGTGCCAGCAGCTTAGCGGGATGGGATACGCAGTATTTT	NA	TRBV7-6	TRBJ2-3	NA
CASSLGGQEKTEAFF	TGTGCCAGCAGCTTGGGGGGACAGGAAAAAACTGAAGCTTTCTTT	TRBD1	TRBV12-3/TRBV12-4	TRBJ1-1	NA
CASSVRVPNEQYF	TGTGCCAGCAGCGTTAGGGTGCCGAACGAGCAGTACTTC	NA	TRBV7-2	TRBJ2-7	few
CASSLGRRGLTGELFF	TGCGCCAGCAGCTTGGGTCGCAGGGGGCTTACCGGGGAGCTGTTTTTT	TRBD1	TRBV5-1	TRBJ2-2	NA
CASSLGRGRSNTGELFF	TGCGCCAGCAGCTTGGGGCGGGGGCGATCGAACACCGGGGAGCTGTTTTTT	NA	TRBV5-1	TRBJ2-2	NA
CATEQGGSLDTQYF	TGTGCCACCGAACAGGGGGGGAGCTTAGATACGCAGTATTTT	NA	TRBV24-1	TRBJ2-3	few
CASSLGAPSGWAGETQYF	TGTGCCAGCAGTTTAGGGGCTCCTAGCGGGTGGGCTGGCGAGACCCAGTACTTC	TRBD2	TRBV12-3/TRBV12-4	TRBJ2-5	NA
CASSGSGDTDTQYF	TGTGCCAGCAGTGGTAGCGGGGACACAGATACGCAGTATTTT	TRBD2	TRBV6-1	TRBJ2-3	many
CASSLHPLAGDTGELFF	TGCGCCAGCAGCCTTCATCCTCTAGCGGGAGACACCGGGGAGCTGTTTTTT	TRBD2	TRBV4-1	TRBJ2-2	NA
CASSLRSRDTQYF	TGTGCCAGCAGCTTAAGGAGCCGAGATACGCAGTATTTT	NA	TRBV13	TRBJ2-3	few
CSVALGVEGEQFF	TGCAGCGTTGCTCTTGGGGTTGAGGGTGAGCAGTTCTTC	NA	TRBV29-1	TRBJ2-1	many
CATSREGNEQFF	TGTGCCACCAGCAGAGAAGGTAATGAGCAGTTCTTC	NA	TRBV15	TRBJ2-1	NA
CATSWAGQETQYF	TGTGCCACCAGCTGGGCGGGCCAAGAGACCCAGTACTTC	NA	TRBV24-1	TRBJ2-5	few
CASSLPGGGTEAFF	TGTGCCAGCAGTTTACCAGGGGGAGGGACTGAAGCTTTCTTT	TRBD1	TRBV12-3/TRBV12-4	TRBJ1-1	NA
CASSTTERLTDTQYF	TGTGCCAGTAGTACCACCGAGCGGCTCACAGATACGCAGTATTTT	NA	TRBV19	TRBJ2-3	NA
CASSVHDFNSPLHF	TGTGCCAGCAGCGTACACGACTTTAATTCACCCCTCCACTTT	NA	TRBV9	TRBJ1-6	once
CASSLTQGRQPQHF	TGTGCCAGCAGCCTTACCCAGGGGCGGCAGCCCCAGCATTTT	NA	TRBV12-3/TRBV12-4	TRBJ1-5	NA
CSARGLRPGELFF	TGCAGTGCTAGAGGCTTACGTCCCGGGGAGCTGTTTTTT	NA	TRBV20-1	TRBJ2-2	few
CADETSGGPVDTQYF	TGTGCCGACGAGACTAGCGGGGGGCCGGTAGATACGCAGTATTTT	TRBD2	TRBV27	TRBJ2-3	NA
CASSLNSPSGNTIYF	TGTGCCAGCAGTTTAAACAGCCCCTCTGGAAACACCATATATTTT	NA	TRBV12-3/TRBV12-4	TRBJ1-3	NA
CASSLGGTDFGYTF	TGTGCCAGCAGTCTCGGGGGGACAGACTTTGGCTACACCTTC	TRBD1	TRBV12-3/TRBV12-4	TRBJ1-2	NA
CASSFIRDTEAFF	TGTGCCAGCAGCTTTATCAGGGACACTGAAGCTTTCTTT	NA	TRBV7-2	TRBJ1-1	few
CSANGFGANVLTF	TGCAGTGCTAATGGGTTTGGGGCCAACGTCCTGACTTTC	NA	TRBV20-1	TRBJ2-6	few
CSASGGAGRNTDTQYF	TGCAGTGCTAGCGGTGGGGCTGGCAGAAACACAGATACGCAGTATTTT	NA	TRBV20-1	TRBJ2-3	NA
CASSLYLATGELFF	TGTGCCAGCAGCTTATATCTCGCCACCGGGGAGCTGTTTTTT	NA	TRBV7-6	TRBJ2-2	NA
CASSYSSSGGNEQFF	TGTGCCAGCAGTTACTCTTCTAGCGGGGGCAATGAGCAGTTCTTC	TRBD2	TRBV6-2/TRBV6-3	TRBJ2-1	NA
CAILKTGLAGTDTQYF	TGTGCCATCCTAAAGACCGGACTAGCGGGCACAGATACGCAGTATTTT	TRBD2	TRBV2	TRBJ2-3	few
CATSDNRAGANVLTF	TGTGCCACCAGTGATAACAGGGCTGGGGCCAACGTCCTGACTTTC	NA	TRBV24-1	TRBJ2-6	NA
CASSYGTIGDGYTF	TGTGCCAGCAGTTACGGCACCATCGGCGATGGCTACACCTTC	NA	TRBV6-2/TRBV6-3	TRBJ1-2	NA
CASSNRGSGQPQHF	TGTGCCAGCAGCAACAGGGGATCGGGGCAGCCCCAGCATTTT	TRBD1	TRBV6-2/TRBV6-3	TRBJ1-5	few
CASSQRDSGANVLTF	TGCGCCAGCAGCCAACGGGACTCTGGGGCCAACGTCCTGACTTTC	NA	TRBV4-1	TRBJ2-6	NA
CASSPKGGRETQYF	TGCGCCAGCAGCCCGAAAGGGGGTCGGGAGACCCAGTACTTC	NA	TRBV5-1	TRBJ2-5	NA
CASSFTVVSYEQYF	TGTGCCAGCAGTTTTACGGTTGTCAGCTACGAGCAGTACTTC	NA	TRBV12-3/TRBV12-4	TRBJ2-7	NA
CASSPHRTGSSTDTQYF	TGTGCCAGCAGTCCTCACCGGACAGGGTCGAGCACAGATACGCAGTATTTT	TRBD1	TRBV6-2/TRBV6-3	TRBJ2-3	NA
CSVEEKGYTF	TGCAGCGTTGAAGAAAAGGGGTACACCTTC	NA	TRBV29-1	TRBJ1-2	few
CSGHLAGGRDTQYF	TGCAGCGGTCACCTAGCGGGGGGCCGGGATACGCAGTATTTT	TRBD2	TRBV29-1	TRBJ2-3	few
CASSQQELRETQYF	TGCGCCAGCAGCCAGCAAGAGCTAAGGGAGACCCAGTACTTC	NA	TRBV5-1	TRBJ2-5	NA